This passage covers 15 T cell receptor beta chains from one sample sequenced in a study of shared clonotypes between healthy human individuals. Only CD45RO-negative cells positively selected for CCR7 counted as naive CD8 cells, so terminally differentiated effector memory CD45RA+ cells were excluded. TCRdb keeps only in-frame clones here, not all; method: immunoSEQ multiplex PCR. This table holds about 2.1 million clones, about 93% found once. Sequencing used naive CD8+ T cells from PBMCs. The source of these receptors is a man younger than 35 in good health. Some clones in this sample may be carry-over from other donors' samples.

The chain is built from TRBV28 and TRBJ2-1; D possibly corresponds to TRBD1 (6 bases). V was clipped by 10 bases and J by 5 bases, with 12 bases between them. Per the germline V gene, CDR1 is MDHEN and CDR2 is SYDVKM. The CDR3 runs 12 residues. The CDR3 DNA reads TGTGCCACCTTCAGGACAGACAATGAGCAGTTCTTC. This translates into CATFRTDNEQFF.

This chain joins TRBV11-2 and TRBJ2-7, with 7 bases matching TRBD2. The CDR3 totals 13 residues. With 6 bases clipped from V and 2 bases from J, the junction kept 4 bases outside the gene matches. Germline CDR1 reads SGHAT; CDR2 reads FQNNGV. Here the CDR3 DNA reads TGTGCCAGCAGTCTAGCGGTTCCCTACGAGCAGTACTTC. Its protein product is CASSLAVPYEQYF.

The CDR3 is CATQRGDTGELFF. DNA for the CDR3: TGTGCCACCCAGAGGGGAGACACCGGGGAGCTGTTTTTT. This sequence joins TRBV15 and TRBJ2-2; D might be TRBD1 or TRBD2, each matching 5 bases. Germline values: CDR1 LNHNV, CDR2 YYDKDF (reference sequence). The CDR3 runs 13 residues. Trimming removed 8 bases at V and 3 bases at J, with 10 bases between.

The chain employs TRBV7-9 and TRBJ2-1; a weak D match, TRBD2 (8 bases). This CDR3 region has 17 residues. Trimming left V 7 bases short and J 2 bases short, with 21 bases between. Looked up from germline, CDR1 is SEHNR and CDR2 is FQNEAQ (reference sequence). Written as DNA, the CDR3 is TGTGCCAGCACCTCTCCGGGGGGGGACAGAACCTACAATGAGCAGTTCTTC. Translation: CASTSPGGDRTYNEQFF.

The chain employs TRBV28 and TRBJ2-7; 11 bases align to TRBD2. There are 18 residues in the CDR3. Losses at the gene ends were 5 bases for V and 1 base for J; bases not matched to a gene: 13. The germline V gene has CDR1 MDHEN and CDR2 SYDVKM. DNA for the CDR3: TGTGCCAGCAGTAGGGACAGTTTGACTAGCGGGATTTCCTACGAGCAGTACTTC. Residues: CASSRDSLTSGISYEQYF.

The V call is TRBV27, the J call TRBJ2-7; 8 nucleotides align to TRBD2. Germline assignment: CDR1 MNHEY and CDR2 SMNVEV (reference sequence). Trimming took 6 bases from V and 3 from J; bases not matched to a gene: 13. This CDR3 is built from 16 residues. DNA for the CDR3: TGTGCCAGCAGCCTAAGGGCCAGCGGGGGATACTACGAGCAGTACTTC. Translation: CASSLRASGGYYEQYF.

The V call is TRBV28, the J call TRBJ2-1; no definite D call. From germline, CDR1 is MDHEN and CDR2 SYDVKM. CDR3 length equals 14 residues. V was pared by 5 bases and J by 3 bases, with 11 bases between. The CDR3 nucleotides are TGTGCCAGCAGTAAGGACGGTTACTACAATGAGCAGTTCTTC. Translated: CASSKDGYYNEQFF.

J is TRBJ2-5 and V is TRBV2; D ambiguous. The V gene lost 5 bases and the J gene lost 5 bases, with 9 bases spanning the gap. There are 12 residues in the CDR3. The V gene's germline CDR1 is SNHLY and CDR2 FYNNEI. CDR3 nucleotide sequence: TGTGCCAGCAGTCACCGCTATGAGACCCAGTACTTC. Translation gives CASSHRYETQYF.

This rearrangement joins TRBV7-9 to TRBJ1-2, with unresolved D. CDR3 length: 13 amino acids. Looked up from germline, CDR1 is SEHNR and CDR2 is FQNEAQ (reference sequence). V lost 5 bases and J lost 0, with 7 bases in between. DNA of the CDR3: TGTGCCAGCAGCCACAATCCTAACTATGGCTACACCTTC. Translating gives CASSHNPNYGYTF.

This sequence joins TRBV28 and TRBJ1-1; D is perhaps TRBD1 (5 bases). V lost 3 bases to trimming and J lost 1 base, with 9 bases between them. This CDR3 comprises 14 residues. Germline-derived CDR1 and CDR2 are MDHEN and SYDVKM. The CDR3 sequence: CASSFFGGNTEAFF. The CDR3 bases are TGTGCCAGCAGTTTTTTTGGGGGGAACACTGAAGCTTTCTTT.

This clone was detected once. This chain joins TRBV4-2 and TRBJ1-4; no clear D. V dropped 4 bases and J dropped 4 bases, with 10 bases sitting between them. In germline, CDR1 is LGHNA, CDR2 YNFKEQ. The CDR3 runs 14 residues. The CDR3 DNA follows: TGTGCCAGCAGCCGCGGGTCGGTTAATGAAAAACTGTTTTTT. Protein sequence: CASSRGSVNEKLFF.

The J gene is TRBJ2-5, the V gene TRBV7-9, with 9 bases fitting TRBD1. Trimming removed 4 bases from V and 5 bases from J; junction bases left unmatched: 8. CDR3 length: 15 residues. Germline V lookup: CDR1 SEHNR, CDR2 FQNEAQ (reference sequence). CDR3: CASSSLDRGEETQYF. In DNA, the CDR3 is TGTGCCAGCAGCTCCCTGGACAGGGGTGAGGAGACCCAGTACTTC. Full variable domain (remainder filled in from reference TRBV7-9 and TRBJ2-5): DTGVSQNPRHKITKRGQNVTFRCDPISEHNRLYWYRQTLGQGPEFLTYFQNEAQLEKSRLLSDRFSAERPKGSFSTLEIQRTEQGDSAMYLCASSSLDRGEETQYFGPGTRLLVL.

This clone was seen once. This chain links TRBV13 with TRBJ2-7; no definite D call. The CDR3 covers 13 residues. Germline CDR1 PRHDT, CDR2 FYEKMQ (reference sequence). The V and J ends lost 7 bases and 4 bases respectively, with 14 bases between them. In nucleotides, the CDR3 is TGTGCCAGCAAAGCAGGACGACGGTACGAGCAGTACTTC. This gives the protein CASKAGRRYEQYF.

The chain carries TRBV19 and TRBJ2-2; 7 bases are shared with TRBD2. Looked up from germline, CDR1 is LNHDA and CDR2 is SQIVND (reference sequence). The V segment lost 7 bases and the J segment 4 bases; nucleotides outside the gene matches: 9. CDR3 length: 15 amino acids. The CDR3 loop reads CASTLGGSGTGELFF. The CDR3 nucleotides read TGTGCCAGTACCCTGGGGGGGAGTGGCACCGGGGAGCTGTTTTTT.

The rearrangement joins TRBV29-1 to TRBJ2-6; maybe TRBD2 (6 bases). CDR1 SQVTM and CDR2 ANQGSEA come from the germline V gene. Between the trimmed V and J ends, which lost 5 bases and 0 bases, there was a span of 14 bases. The CDR3 is made up of 16 amino acids. CDR3 protein: CSVLDSGASGANVLTF. The CDR3 DNA sequence: TGCAGCGTTCTTGACTCGGGAGCCTCTGGGGCCAACGTCCTGACTTTC.